The 30 T cell receptor beta chains below come from one sample, sequenced in a study of T cells in Graves' hyperthyroidism and ophthalmopathy. The TCR beta CDR3 regions underwent amplification using RNA transcripts as the source. During a first-round RT-PCR of the TCR CDR3, the HTBI primer set was used. MiXCR was run by TCRdb on the multiplex PCR reads, yielding one entry per CDR3 protein. The sample includes fewer than 700,000 distinct CDR3 sequences, 15% to 20% of them seen just once. Sequences were obtained from blood. These receptors all stem from a young woman with Graves' ophthalmopathy.

This clonotype came up a few times. The chain combines TRBV10-3 with TRBJ2-1; TRBD1 is a possible D gene (7 bases). Trimming left V 11 bases short and J 2 bases short, with 13 bases between. The CDR3 extends over 13 amino acids. CDR1 is ENHRY and CDR2 is SYGVKD in the germline V gene. The chain's CDR3 is CAAQGGTYNEQFF. The CDR3 DNA reads TGTGCCGCCCAGGGGGGTACCTACAATGAGCAGTTCTTC.

At least ten counts were recorded for this clonotype. J is TRBJ1-1 and V is TRBV18; TRBD1 agrees at 8 bases. With V trimmed by 4 bases and J by 3 bases, 7 bases remained unmatched. Germline lookup yields CDR1 KGHSH and CDR2 LQKENI. CDR3 size: 15 residues. DNA for the CDR3: TGTGCCAGCTCACTAGAAGGGACAGGCGACACTGAAGCTTTCTTT. Residues: CASSLEGTGDTEAFF.

In this sample, this clonotype turned up many times. Written as DNA, the CDR3 is TGTGCCAGCAGACGACAGGGTCAAGAGACCCAGTACTTC. Amino acid sequence: CASRRQGQETQYF. V usage is TRBV28 and J usage is TRBJ2-5; 7 nucleotides agree with TRBD1. Germline-derived CDR1 and CDR2 are MDHEN and SYDVKM. This CDR3 has 13 residues. The ends lost 6 bases at V and 2 bases at J; junction bases unmatched: 3.

The rearrangement joins TRBV5-1 to TRBJ2-2; no clear D gene. The ends were cut back, 4 bases at V and 3 bases at J, with 13 bases in the middle. This CDR3 region has 15 residues. The V gene's germline CDR1 is SGHRS and CDR2 YFSETQ. The CDR3 nucleotides are TGCGCCAGCAGCCCCGACCGCCCCGACACCGGGGAGCTGTTTTTT. Protein sequence: CASSPDRPDTGELFF.

V and J are TRBV3-1 and TRBJ1-1; 8 nucleotides align to TRBD1. The CDR3 is 15 amino acids. Per the germline V gene, CDR1 is LGHDT and CDR2 is YNNKEL (reference sequence). V dropped 1 base and J dropped 5; count of bases not matched to a gene: 6. The CDR3, as DNA: TGTGCCAGCAGCCAAGGTGGGACAGGACGGACTGAAGCTTTCTTT. This translates into CASSQGGTGRTEAFF.

The table lists this clonotype with many counts. This rearrangement joins TRBV6-1 to TRBJ2-5; 11 bases are shared with TRBD2. The CDR3 consists of 20 residues. The V gene's germline CDR1 is MNHNS and CDR2 SASEGT. Unmatched junction bases numbered 20, after V lost 5 bases and J lost 3 bases. The DNA of the CDR3 is TGTGCCAGCAGTTTCGCCTACATAGCGGGGGGGGCGAGGATCGAAGAGACCCAGTACTTC. Translation: CASSFAYIAGGARIEETQYF.

This clonotype appeared many times. This chain links TRBV18 with TRBJ2-5; 8 bases fit TRBD1. Germline loops: CDR1 KGHSH, CDR2 LQKENI. With 3 bases clipped from V and 2 bases from J, the junction kept 2 bases outside the gene matches. The CDR3 has 14 residues. Here the CDR3 reads CASSPDRVQETQYF. DNA for the CDR3: TGTGCCAGCTCACCGGACAGGGTACAAGAGACCCAGTACTTC.

This clonotype has at least ten counts. DNA of the CDR3: TGTGCCAGCAGCCATAGCGGACCTGGCGGTAATGAGCAGTTCTTC. Amino acid sequence: CASSHSGPGGNEQFF. This chain joins TRBV28 and TRBJ2-1, with D perhaps matching TRBD2 (6 bases). The ends were cut back, 6 bases at V and 7 bases at J, with 19 bases in the middle. Germline-derived CDR1 and CDR2 are MDHEN and SYDVKM. The CDR3 totals 15 residues.

This clonotype was counted at least ten times. The CDR3 DNA reads TGCAGTGCTAGAGAGGACTGGTACGAGCAGTACTTC. It codes for CSAREDWYEQYF. The gene calls are TRBV20-1 and TRBJ2-7, with D possibly being TRBD2 (5 bases). The CDR3 has 12 residues. CDR1 is DFQATT and CDR2 is SNEGSKA in the germline V gene (reference sequence). V was pared by 0 bases and J by 4 bases, with 7 bases between.

The chain is built from TRBV2 and TRBJ2-1; no firm D call. Deletions cut 1 base from V and 5 bases from J, with 9 bases between. Germline V gene lookup returns CDR1 SNHLY and CDR2 FYNNEI. The CDR3 loop spans 14 amino acids. CDR3 in DNA: TGTGCCAGCAGTGAAGGATTTAGGGACAATGAGCAGTTCTTC. Translation: CASSEGFRDNEQFF.

This chain uses TRBV2 with TRBJ2-7, with 9 bases fitting TRBD1. The length of the CDR3 is 15 residues. The ends lost 1 base at V and 0 bases at J; junction bases unmatched: 1. Germline V lookup: CDR1 SNHLY, CDR2 FYNNEI. This CDR3 reads CASSEGQGDSYEQYF. CDR3 DNA: TGTGCCAGCAGTGAAGGACAGGGGGACTCCTACGAGCAGTACTTC.

At least ten counts were recorded for this clonotype. The CDR3 sequence is CASSSVRGLAGHNEQFF. The CDR3 coding sequence is TGTGCCAGCAGCTCCGTCAGGGGGCTAGCGGGACACAATGAGCAGTTCTTC. V and J are TRBV11-2 and TRBJ2-1, with D tentatively TRBD2 (9 bases). Trimming shortened V by 4 bases and J by 5 bases, and 21 bases separated the two germline ends. The germline gives CDR1 SGHAT, CDR2 FQNNGV. The CDR3 extends over 17 amino acids.

This clonotype was recorded many times. The V gene is TRBV30, the J gene TRBJ1-2, with a possible D match to TRBD1 (6 bases). The CDR3 is made up of 15 amino acids. Germline-derived CDR1 and CDR2 are GTSNPN and SVGIG (reference sequence). V was clipped by 1 base and J by 8 bases, with 20 bases between them. CDR3 in amino acids: CAWSANLWGARGYTF. CDR3 DNA sequence: TGTGCCTGGAGTGCAAACCTGTGGGGGGCAAGGGGCTACACCTTC.

There are a few counts of this clonotype. An end of the junction differs from the germline gene, which may be a read error. The chain has TRBV28 and TRBJ2-5, with D unresolved. Germline CDR1 reads MDHEN; CDR2 reads SYDVKM. This CDR3 is built from 13 residues. The CDR3 region is CATSDITQETQYF. Here the CDR3 DNA reads TGTGCCACCAGTGACATTACTCAAGAGACCCAGTACTTC.

Details on this clonotype: A much more abundant neighbour one base away suggests this may be a read error. Likely a read error: the CDR3 ends without its conserved phenylalanine or tryptophan. The CDR3 spells CASSRTSGIQETQYL. The CDR3 coding sequence is TGTGCCAGCAGTAGGACTAGCGGAATCCAAGAGACCCAGTACCTC. This chain uses TRBV28 with TRBJ2-5, with 10 bases fitting TRBD2. Germline V CDR1 and CDR2: MDHEN, SYDVKM. The CDR3 contains 15 residues. V shed 5 bases, J shed 1 base, and the junction held 4 bases outside the gene matches.

This clonotype was observed a handful of times. The chain links TRBV9 to TRBJ2-3; no definite D call. The germline V gene encodes CDR1 SGDLS and CDR2 YYNGEE. This CDR3 comprises 14 residues. Trimming pared 2 bases from V and 2 bases from J, leaving 9 bases between. The CDR3 protein is CASSVETLTDTQYF. The CDR3 nucleotides read TGTGCCAGCAGCGTTGAGACTCTCACAGATACGCAGTATTTT.

In its sample, this clonotype was seen a few times. V usage is TRBV6-1 and J usage is TRBJ2-7; the D gene is possibly TRBD1 (5 bases). The ends were cut back, 6 bases at V and 6 bases at J, with 15 bases in the middle. CDR1 is MNHNS, CDR2 SASEGT, per germline. The CDR3 length is 13 residues. CDR3 sequence reads: CASSPERGAEQYF. In nucleotides, the CDR3 is TGTGCCAGCAGCCCGGAGCGTGGGGCCGAGCAGTACTTC.

Many counts were recorded for this clonotype. This chain joins TRBV30 and TRBJ2-2, with a weak D call TRBD1 (5 bases). Per germline, CDR1 GTSNPN and CDR2 SVGIG (reference sequence). The ends were cut back, 8 bases at V and 1 base at J, with 8 bases in the middle. The CDR3 runs to 12 residues. The CDR3 region is CAGAGNTGELFF. CDR3 DNA sequence: TGTGCCGGGGCAGGGAACACCGGGGAGCTGTTTTTT.

This clonotype appeared many times. The V gene is TRBV27, the J gene TRBJ2-7, with D maybe TRBD2 (6 bases). The CDR3 sequence is 15 residues long. With 2 bases removed from V and 3 bases from J, the gap between germline ends came to 14 bases. CDR1 is MNHEY and CDR2 is SMNVEV in the germline V gene (reference sequence). Written as DNA, the CDR3 is TGTGCCAGCAGTTTAACCGGGACGGGAGTCTACGAGCAGTACTTC. Amino acids: CASSLTGTGVYEQYF.

The sample holds many counts of this clonotype. The chain joins TRBV9 to TRBJ2-2; D gene unclear. The ends were cut back, 0 bases at V and 2 bases at J, with 8 bases in the middle. In germline, CDR1 is SGDLS, CDR2 YYNGEE. The CDR3 consists of 15 residues. CDR3 nucleotides: TGTGCCAGCAGCGTAGCAGGACCCAACACCGGGGAGCTGTTTTTT. Its translation is CASSVAGPNTGELFF.

This clonotype has at least ten counts. The rearrangement joins TRBV7-6 to TRBJ1-2; D not certain. The germline V gene encodes CDR1 SGHVS and CDR2 FNYEAQ. CDR3 length equals 16 residues. V lost 5 bases and J lost 4, with 20 bases in between. CDR3 DNA sequence: TGTGCCAGCAGCGAAATCGAAAGCCGGACGGCCTATGGCTACACCTTC. Translation: CASSEIESRTAYGYTF.

This chain uses TRBV11-2 with TRBJ1-1; 7 bases align to TRBD1. CDR3 length: 15 amino acids. Germline V gene data show CDR1 as SGHAT and CDR2 as FQNNGV. After removal of 4 bases from V and 0 bases from J, the junction contained 5 bases not matched to a gene. The CDR3 here is CASSSLGTVNTEAFF. CDR3 nucleotide sequence: TGTGCCAGCAGCTCCCTCGGGACAGTGAACACTGAAGCTTTCTTT.

V is TRBV28 and J is TRBJ1-5; D remains unclear. Germline V CDR1 and CDR2: MDHEN, SYDVKM. The CDR3 runs 15 residues. The CDR3: CAAGLPFLGNQPQHF. CDR3 coding DNA: TGTGCTGCAGGCCTCCCTTTCCTAGGCAATCAGCCCCAGCATTTT.

With respect to this clonotype: This may come from a read error, since a much larger clone is one base off. CDR3: CASSLPAISYNEQLF. The CDR3 bases are TGTGCCAGCAGCTTACCGGCTATATCCTACAATGAGCAGCTCTTC. This chain links TRBV11-2 with TRBJ2-1; D gene uncertain. The CDR3 covers 15 residues. Germline values: CDR1 SGHAT, CDR2 FQNNGV.

This clonotype was seen at least ten times. The rearrangement joins TRBV11-2 to TRBJ2-1; D may match TRBD1 or TRBD2 (6 bases each). CDR1 and CDR2 (germline): SGHAT, FQNNGV. V lost 4 bases and J lost 8, with 12 bases in between. The CDR3 contains 13 residues. The DNA of the CDR3 is TGTGCCAGCAGCTCCCTTGGGGGGCATGAGCAGTTCTTC. This codes for CASSSLGGHEQFF.

This clonotype was counted at least ten times. One end of the junction varies from germline; a read error may be responsible. The V and J genes are TRBV19 and TRBJ2-1, with TRBD2 matching 11 bases. The CDR3 is 19 amino acids. In germline, CDR1 is LNHDA, CDR2 SQIVND (reference sequence). The CDR3 is CASTSFSGRAVRHYDEQFF. The CDR3 coding sequence is TGTGCCAGCACTAGTTTTAGCGGGAGGGCCGTACGACACTACGATGAGCAGTTCTTC. Complete variable domain (other parts from reference TRBV19 and TRBJ2-1): DGGITQSPKYLFRKEGQNVTLSCEQNLNHDAMYWYRQDPGQGLRLIYYSQIVNDFQKGDIAEGYSVSREKKESFPLTVTSAQKNPTAFYLCASTSFSGRAVRHYDEQFFGPGTRLTVL.

This clonotype has at least ten counts. V and J are TRBV27 and TRBJ2-1; TRBD1 might be the D (5 bases). Germline V gene sequence: CDR1 MNHEY, CDR2 SMNVEV (reference sequence). Trimming pared 6 bases from V and 7 bases from J, leaving 10 bases between. The CDR3 is 12 amino acids. The CDR3 protein is CASRGHLNEQFF. As DNA, the CDR3 is TGTGCCAGCAGAGGACATTTGAATGAGCAGTTCTTC.

The chain employs TRBV2 and TRBJ2-5, with 15 nucleotides matching TRBD2. J gave up 5 bases and V 6 bases, and 13 bases lay outside the gene matches. The germline V gene encodes CDR1 SNHLY and CDR2 FYNNEI. The CDR3 consists of 18 residues. CDR3 loop: CASSSTPGLAGGGETQYF. In DNA, the CDR3 is TGTGCCAGCAGCTCAACCCCTGGACTAGCGGGAGGGGGGGAGACCCAGTACTTC.

The table lists this clonotype with a count of one. The chain couples TRBV3-1 to TRBJ2-1; TRBD2 is a possible D gene (6 bases). The CDR3 spans 14 residues. V was shortened by 5 bases and J by 5 bases, with 13 bases between the two germline ends. Germline CDR1 reads LGHDT; CDR2 reads YNNKEL (reference sequence). The CDR3 DNA follows: TGTGCCAGCAGCTCCGGGGACTTGAACAATGAGCAGTTCTTC. Residues: CASSSGDLNNEQFF.

The V and J genes are TRBV4-2 and TRBJ1-5; the D gene is possibly TRBD1 (5 bases). The CDR3 runs 14 residues. V was shortened by 0 bases and J by 6 bases, with 9 bases between the two germline ends. Germline V gives CDR1 LGHNA, CDR2 YNFKEQ. CDR3 residues: CASSQDRAGQPQHF. CDR3 bases: TGTGCCAGCAGCCAAGACAGGGCCGGTCAGCCCCAGCATTTT.